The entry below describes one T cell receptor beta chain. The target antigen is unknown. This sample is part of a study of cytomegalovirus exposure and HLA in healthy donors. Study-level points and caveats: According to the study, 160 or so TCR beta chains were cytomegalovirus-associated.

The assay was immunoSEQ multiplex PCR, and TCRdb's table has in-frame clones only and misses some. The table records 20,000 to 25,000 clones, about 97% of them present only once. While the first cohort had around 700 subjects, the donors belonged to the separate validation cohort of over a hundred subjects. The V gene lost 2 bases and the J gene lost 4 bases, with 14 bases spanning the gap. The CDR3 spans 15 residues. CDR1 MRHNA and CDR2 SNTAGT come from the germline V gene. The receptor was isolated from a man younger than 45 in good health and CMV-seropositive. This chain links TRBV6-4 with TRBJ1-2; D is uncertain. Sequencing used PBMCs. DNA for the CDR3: TGTGCCAGCAGTGACCCCGTCGTAGATTTCTATGGCTACACCTTC. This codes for CASSDPVVDFYGYTF.